This T cell receptor (beta chain) derives from a study of T cell responses to AZD1222 COVID-19 vaccine. Looking at the study overall: Whether given at about 4 or about 12 weeks, second doses were pooled. Study observations and caveats: Clonal diversity may have been underestimated, and the donors were mostly white British, with more females than males. Spike-specific TCR breadth and depth both grew after two AZD1222 doses.

The data were produced by immunoSEQ multiplex PCR, yet TCRdb's version contains in-frame clones alone and is incomplete. The data hold approximately 260,000 clones, with approximately 95% observed a single time. This clone was picked up a small number of times. Its antigen remains unidentified. J lost 4 bases, V lost 5 bases, and 9 bases had no gene match. Germline V lookup: CDR1 LNHDA, CDR2 SQIVND (reference sequence). The CDR3 is 15 residues long. The chain uses TRBV19 and TRBJ1-2, with 8 bases lining up with TRBD1. This sequence was found in an adult in good health. Sequenced here: peripheral blood, sampled on day 0 of AZD1222 vaccination. CDR3 amino acids: CASSDPGGAGYGYTF. CDR3 DNA sequence: TGTGCCAGTAGTGACCCAGGGGGCGCGGGCTATGGCTACACCTTC.